The 15 T cell receptor beta chains reported below all come from one sample, sequenced in a study of cytomegalovirus exposure and HLA in healthy donors. Clones were read by immunoSEQ multiplex PCR, and TCRdb kept only the in-frame ones, dropping some. Among 250,000 to 400,000 clones listed, nearly 90% were seen once. Sample: PBMCs. The receptors derive from a man aged 25-45 years in good health and CMV-seronegative.

The chain uses TRBV5-4 and TRBJ2-5; 15 bases align to TRBD2. Per germline, CDR1 SGHNT and CDR2 YYREEE (reference sequence). After removal of 5 bases from V and 1 base from J, the junction contained 3 bases not matched to a gene. The CDR3 sequence is 16 residues long. This chain's CDR3 is CASRSGLAGGQETQYF. The CDR3 region has the DNA TGTGCCAGCAGGTCGGGACTAGCGGGGGGCCAAGAGACCCAGTACTTC.

For the CDR3, the DNA is TGTGCTAGTGGTTTGAGGGAGGGGACTGAAGCTTTCTTT. This gives the protein CASGLREGTEAFF. This chain connects TRBV12-5 to TRBJ1-1; D is perhaps TRBD1 (5 bases). V was pared by 2 bases and J by 5 bases, with 9 bases between. The CDR3 has 13 amino acids. Per the germline V gene, CDR1 is LGHNT and CDR2 is FRNRAP.

The chain employs TRBV11-2 and TRBJ2-5; the match to TRBD2 covers 7 bases. The V and J ends lost 0 bases and 1 base, in that order; junction bases with no gene match: 5. This CDR3 is 16 amino acids long. The V gene's germline CDR1 is SGHAT and CDR2 FQNNGV. CDR3 nucleotides: TGTGCCAGCAGCTTAGATATGGGGGGGGGCCAAGAGACCCAGTACTTC. This codes for CASSLDMGGGQETQYF.

The chain carries TRBV27 and TRBJ2-3, with 12 bases fitting TRBD2. Germline values: CDR1 MNHEY, CDR2 SMNVEV (reference sequence). The CDR3 spans 14 residues. The trim removed 6 bases at V and 4 bases at J, leaving 2 bases unmatched. The CDR3 DNA sequence: TGTGCCAGCAGGGCTAGCGGGGGGGCAGATACGCAGTATTTT. Residues: CASRASGGADTQYF.

The chain links TRBV11-2 to TRBJ2-3; TRBD2 agrees at 9 bases. J was trimmed by 3 bases and V by 5 bases; bases with no gene match: 15. Germline V gene lookup returns CDR1 SGHAT and CDR2 FQNNGV. The CDR3 consists of 18 residues. The CDR3 region has the DNA TGTGCCAGCAGCCGTCAAACTATAGCGGGGGTGGGGACAGATACGCAGTATTTT. Amino acid sequence: CASSRQTIAGVGTDTQYF.

This chain connects TRBV30 to TRBJ2-7; D not certain. This CDR3 contains 12 residues. CDR1 and CDR2 from the germline V gene are GTSNPN and SVGIG (reference sequence). V lost 1 base, J lost 3 bases, and 7 bases lay in between. CDR3 residues: CAWSGQNYEQYF. Here the CDR3 DNA reads TGTGCCTGGAGTGGGCAGAACTACGAGCAGTACTTC.

The rearrangement uses TRBV7-2 and TRBJ1-1, with no clear D. CDR3 length equals 15 residues. Germline CDR1 and CDR2: SGHTA and FQGNSA. V lost 1 base and J 0 bases, leaving 9 bases between the germline ends. The CDR3 nucleotides read TGTGCCAGCAGCTTAGTTACGGGAATGAACACTGAAGCTTTCTTT. Amino acid sequence: CASSLVTGMNTEAFF. Full variable domain (outside the CDR3, taken from reference TRBV7-2 and TRBJ1-1): GAGVSQSPSNKVTEKGKDVELRCDPISGHTALYWYRQSLGQGLEFLIYFQGNSAPDKSGLPSDRFSAERTGGSVSTLTIQRTQQEDSAVYLCASSLVTGMNTEAFFGQGTRLTVV.

The rearrangement uses TRBV5-1 and TRBJ2-7, with 8 bases aligning to TRBD2. The CDR3 has 17 residues. Germline V gives CDR1 SGHRS, CDR2 YFSETQ. V trimming: 1 base; J trimming: 6 bases; junction bases outside the gene matches: 15. This CDR3 reads CASSLFAHPGGQGEQYF. The CDR3, as DNA: TGCGCCAGCAGCTTGTTTGCCCACCCGGGGGGGCAGGGCGAGCAGTACTTC.

The chain employs TRBV19 and TRBJ2-7; TRBD2 is a possible D gene (6 bases). The CDR3 runs 15 residues. CDR1 is LNHDA, CDR2 SQIVND, per germline (reference sequence). Trimming stripped 4 bases from V and 0 bases from J, with 13 bases between. As DNA, the CDR3 is TGTGCCAGTAGTAGTGGGACTGTTTCCTCCTACGAGCAGTACTTC. Protein: CASSSGTVSSYEQYF. The variable domain in full, with the rest retrieved from reference TRBV19 and TRBJ2-7, is DGGITQSPKYLFRKEGQNVTLSCEQNLNHDAMYWYRQDPGQGLRLIYYSQIVNDFQKGDIAEGYSVSREKKESFPLTVTSAQKNPTAFYLCASSSGTVSSYEQYFGPGTRLTVT.

The chain employs TRBV25-1 and TRBJ1-1; D is perhaps TRBD1 (6 bases). Germline V lookup: CDR1 MGHDK, CDR2 SYGVNS. Trimming removed 4 bases from V and 2 bases from J, with 20 bases in between. The CDR3 loop spans 17 amino acids. The CDR3 is CASSVRPLAGANTEAFF. CDR3 in DNA: TGTGCCAGCAGTGTAAGGCCGTTGGCGGGGGCCAACACTGAAGCTTTCTTT.

J is TRBJ2-7 and V is TRBV7-9, with D possibly TRBD2 on 6 matching bases. Trimming took 3 bases from V and 0 from J, leaving 15 bases between them. Germline V CDR1 and CDR2: SEHNR, FQNEAQ (reference sequence). The CDR3 length is 16 residues. CDR3 in amino acids: CASSLRTSRNSYEQYF. The CDR3 coding sequence is TGTGCCAGCAGCTTGCGAACTAGCCGAAACTCCTACGAGCAGTACTTC. The full variable domain, with the rest looked up from reference TRBV7-9 and TRBJ2-7, is DTGVSQNPRHKITKRGQNVTFRCDPISEHNRLYWYRQTLGQGPEFLTYFQNEAQLEKSRLLSDRFSAERPKGSFSTLEIQRTEQGDSAMYLCASSLRTSRNSYEQYFGPGTRLTVT.

The gene calls are TRBV29-1 and TRBJ2-1, with 8 bases fitting TRBD2. Germline-derived CDR1 and CDR2 are SQVTM and ANQGSEA. After removal of 7 bases from V and 3 bases from J, the junction contained 8 bases not matched to a gene. CDR3 length: 14 residues. CDR3 sequence reads: CSARRGGLYNEQFF. The CDR3 DNA reads TGCAGCGCGAGACGGGGGGGCCTCTACAATGAGCAGTTCTTC.

This clone has a single count. V is TRBV2 and J is TRBJ2-1; 8 nucleotides match TRBD2. V was pared by 7 bases and J by 0 bases, with 17 bases of the junction left unmatched. This CDR3 has 19 amino acids. Per germline, CDR1 SNHLY and CDR2 FYNNEI. The CDR3 here is CASKGWLVAGSYSYNEQFF. The CDR3 region has the DNA TGTGCCAGCAAGGGATGGTTGGTAGCGGGGAGTTACTCCTACAATGAGCAGTTCTTC.

This chain connects TRBV16 to TRBJ2-3; 7 nucleotides agree with TRBD2. V lost 2 bases and J lost 0; bases outside the gene matches: 2. Germline values: CDR1 KGHSY, CDR2 FQNENV. The CDR3 is made up of 15 amino acids. The DNA for the CDR3 is TGTGCCAGCAGCCAACGGCGGGGGAGCACAGATACGCAGTATTTT. This translates into CASSQRRGSTDTQYF.

This clone was observed a few times. The chain joins TRBV4-3 to TRBJ2-3; D might be TRBD2 (5 bases). The germline V and J ends were trimmed by 0 bases and 1 base, with 14 bases remaining between them. In germline, CDR1 is LGHNA, CDR2 YSLEER. The CDR3 is made up of 17 amino acids. CDR3: CASSQDAEGSGTDTQYF. DNA of the CDR3: TGCGCCAGCAGCCAAGACGCTGAGGGTTCGGGCACAGATACGCAGTATTTT.